A single sample is the source of the 9 T cell receptor beta chains below, sequenced in a study of OX40 agonist ivuxolimab in advanced cancers. The library was produced with the immunoSEQ multiplex PCR assay. The table comes from immuneACCESS by way of TCRdb, which keeps in-frame sequences with V and J called. Part of the clones is missing from these tables; in studies checked, under half for an unresolved V gene and the rest for unknown reasons. For this sample there are 20,000 to 25,000 clones; approximately 87% appear just once. The top ten hold 29% of the sample. This material consisted of CD4+ or CD8+ T cells sorted from blood, taken in a trial of the OX40 agonist ivuxolimab. The receptors here all came from an adult with an advanced solid tumor such as melanoma, head and neck, liver or kidney cancer.

This chain joins TRBV2 and TRBJ1-1; TRBD1 might be the D (5 bases). The V and J ends lost 6 bases and 1 base respectively, with 9 bases between them. Germline CDR1 reads SNHLY; CDR2 reads FYNNEI. There are 13 residues in the CDR3. The CDR3 loop is CASRGDENTEAFF. The CDR3 DNA sequence: TGTGCCAGCAGGGGGGACGAGAACACTGAAGCTTTCTTT.

The V and J genes are TRBV28 and TRBJ2-3; 8 bases agree with TRBD2. Germline CDR1 and CDR2: MDHEN and SYDVKM. Trimming at V came to 1 base and at J to 6 bases, leaving 6 bases not matched to a gene. The CDR3 extends over 15 amino acids. The DNA for the CDR3 is TGTGCCAGCAGTTTATTCAGCGGGAGCGAGGATACGCAGTATTTT. Protein: CASSLFSGSEDTQYF.

For this clone: The junction departs from germline at one end; a sequencing error may be responsible. Within the sample, other DNA sequences also encode this same CDR3. V and J are TRBV7-6 and TRBJ2-3, with 11 bases aligning to TRBD2. Germline values: CDR1 SGHVS, CDR2 FNYEAQ. The length of the CDR3 is 18 residues. CDR3 in DNA: TGTGCCAGCAGGTTGACTAGCGGGATTTCTTTCAATTTGGATACGCAATATTTT. Its protein product is CASRLTSGISFNLDTQYF.

The chain employs TRBV11-3 and TRBJ2-1; 7 bases are a match to TRBD1. The germline CDR1 and CDR2 sequences are SGHNT and YENEEA. The CDR3 totals 14 residues. V lost 5 bases, J lost 7 bases, and 8 bases stayed unmatched. CDR3 DNA: TGTGCCAGCAGCCCACAGACAGGGTGGAATGAGCAGTTCTTC. Encoded protein: CASSPQTGWNEQFF.

V is TRBV28 and J is TRBJ2-7, with TRBD2 identical over 12 bases. Germline V lookup: CDR1 MDHEN, CDR2 SYDVKM. This CDR3 comprises 15 residues. V shed 5 bases and J 2 bases; nucleotides not matched to a gene: 4. The CDR3 DNA is TGTGCCAGCAGTCCCGGACTAGCGGGAACCTACGAGCAGTACTTC. It is translated as CASSPGLAGTYEQYF.

The chain links TRBV20-1 to TRBJ1-1; TRBD1 matches at 10 bases. J gave up 9 bases and V 5 bases, and 3 bases lay outside the gene matches. The CDR3 consists of 11 residues. CDR1 is DFQATT, CDR2 SNEGSKA, per germline (reference sequence). CDR3 nucleotides: TGCAGTGCTTCGGGACAGGGGAAAGCTTTCTTT. Translated, it gives CSASGQGKAFF.

This clone was seen once. The rearrangement joins TRBV7-9 to TRBJ2-7; D tentatively reads TRBD1 or TRBD2 (5 bases each). Per germline, CDR1 SEHNR and CDR2 FQNEAQ (reference sequence). The CDR3 is 15 residues long. The V gene lost 4 bases and the J gene lost 5 bases, with 18 bases spanning the gap. CDR3 region: CASSSGDLPSNEQYF. The DNA of the CDR3 is TGTGCCAGCAGCTCTGGGGACCTTCCTTCCAACGAGCAGTACTTC.

This chain links TRBV28 with TRBJ2-3; 14 positions agree with TRBD2. The germline V gene encodes CDR1 MDHEN and CDR2 SYDVKM. The CDR3 spans 20 residues. V was clipped by 4 bases and J by 1 base; unmatched bases: 13. The CDR3 region is CASSSEVGLAGAPGTDTQYF. CDR3 DNA: TGTGCCAGCAGTTCCGAGGTGGGACTAGCGGGAGCACCGGGCACAGATACGCAGTATTTT. Filled out from reference TRBV28 and TRBJ2-3, the complete variable domain reads DVKVTQSSRYLVKRTGEKVFLECVQDMDHENMFWYRQDPGLGLRLIYFSYDVKMKEKGDIPEGYSVSREKKERFSLILESASTNQTSMYLCASSSEVGLAGAPGTDTQYFGPGTRLTVL.

This rearrangement joins TRBV28 to TRBJ2-7, with D possibly being TRBD2 (6 bases). Between the trimmed V and J ends, which lost 4 bases and 0 bases, there was a span of 16 bases. The CDR3 consists of 16 residues. Germline CDR1 reads MDHEN; CDR2 reads SYDVKM. The CDR3 reads CASSSSRDLSSYEQYF. The DNA for the CDR3 is TGTGCCAGCAGTTCCTCCCGGGACTTGAGCTCCTACGAGCAGTACTTC.